These T cell receptor beta chains were read from a single sample in a study of identical twins. A single record per CDR3 protein comes from TCRdb applying MiXCR to the 5' RACE reads. This sample has 350,000 to 500,000 distinct CDR3 sequences, with 15% to 20% found just once. Material for sequencing was naive T cells sorted from blood. The receptors shown here come from a man in his forties or fifties in good health. Each CDR3 is given with its conserved first and last residue. The D gene is left open where the match is weak. Rows may omit the clone size; those that give it use once, few, many or a size class.

j_call: TRBJ1-1; d_call: -; clone_size: -; v_call: TRBV11-2; cdr3_nt: TGTGCCAGCAGCCCGACGGTTCGGCTAGGGGCCGCGGACACTGAAGCTTTCTTT; cdr3_aa: CASSPTVRLGAADTEAFF
j_call: TRBJ1-2; d_call: -; clone_size: -; v_call: TRBV5-1; cdr3_nt: TGCGCCAGCAGCGGCGGAGGGGGCTACACCTTC; cdr3_aa: CASSGGGGYTF
j_call: TRBJ2-4; d_call: -; clone_size: -; v_call: TRBV21-1; cdr3_nt: TGTGCCACCCTTAGCGGGATAGCCAAAAACATTCAGTACTTC; cdr3_aa: CATLSGIAKNIQYF
j_call: TRBJ1-1; d_call: -; clone_size: few; v_call: TRBV27; cdr3_nt: TGTGCCAGCAGTTTAACTTGGCGCTACATGAACACTGAAGCTTTCTTT; cdr3_aa: CASSLTWRYMNTEAFF
j_call: TRBJ2-1; d_call: TRBD2; clone_size: -; v_call: TRBV11-2; cdr3_nt: TGTGCCAGGGGGGGGGTCCACAATGAGCAGTTCTTC; cdr3_aa: CARGGVHNEQFF
j_call: TRBJ2-1; d_call: -; clone_size: few; v_call: TRBV5-1; cdr3_nt: TGCGCCAGCAGCTTGGTCGGGGCGGGTTACAATGAGCAGTTCTTC; cdr3_aa: CASSLVGAGYNEQFF
j_call: TRBJ1-4; d_call: -; clone_size: many; v_call: TRBV12-3/TRBV12-4; cdr3_nt: TGTGCCAGCAGTCGAGGGGTAATCGGTGAAAAACTGTTTTTT; cdr3_aa: CASSRGVIGEKLFF
j_call: TRBJ2-7; d_call: -; clone_size: few; v_call: TRBV6-2/TRBV6-3; cdr3_nt: TGTGCCAGCAGCTTCAGACAGGTCCTTAACCACGAGCAGTACTTC; cdr3_aa: CASSFRQVLNHEQYF
j_call: TRBJ1-2; d_call: -; clone_size: -; v_call: TRBV4-1; cdr3_nt: TGCGCCAGCAGCCAGGAGGACGGATATGGCTACACCTTC; cdr3_aa: CASSQEDGYGYTF
j_call: TRBJ2-3; d_call: -; clone_size: few; v_call: TRBV5-1; cdr3_nt: TGCGCCAGCAGCGCGTGGCCTAGCCTAGCAAGCACAGATACGCAGTATTTT; cdr3_aa: CASSAWPSLASTDTQYF
j_call: TRBJ2-5; d_call: -; clone_size: -; v_call: TRBV20-1; cdr3_nt: TGCAGTGCTAGAGATCCCCGGACAGTTCAAGAGACCCAGTACTTC; cdr3_aa: CSARDPRTVQETQYF
j_call: TRBJ2-2; d_call: TRBD1; clone_size: few; v_call: TRBV24-1; cdr3_nt: TGTGCCACCAGTGATTTGAGGACAGGGGACACCGGGGAGCTGTTTTTT; cdr3_aa: CATSDLRTGDTGELFF
j_call: TRBJ1-5; d_call: -; clone_size: -; v_call: TRBV6-2/TRBV6-3; cdr3_nt: TGTGCCAGCAGCCCTGCCAGGGATCTTCAGCCCCAGCATTTT; cdr3_aa: CASSPARDLQPQHF
j_call: TRBJ1-2; d_call: TRBD1; clone_size: few; v_call: TRBV5-1; cdr3_nt: TGCGCCAGCAGCTTGGCCCAGGACAGGGGCGGCTACACCTTC; cdr3_aa: CASSLAQDRGGYTF
j_call: TRBJ2-7; d_call: TRBD2; clone_size: -; v_call: TRBV9; cdr3_nt: TGTGCCAGCAGCGAGGGACTAGCGGCCTCCTACGAGCAGTACTTC; cdr3_aa: CASSEGLAASYEQYF
j_call: TRBJ2-2; d_call: -; clone_size: many; v_call: TRBV4-2; cdr3_nt: TGTGCCAGCAGCCAAGCCGGACTGCAGAACACCGGGGAGCTGTTTTTT; cdr3_aa: CASSQAGLQNTGELFF
j_call: TRBJ2-1; d_call: TRBD2; clone_size: many; v_call: TRBV29-1; cdr3_nt: TGCAGCGTCAAACCGGGACTAGTTGCCAATGAGCAGTTCTTC; cdr3_aa: CSVKPGLVANEQFF
j_call: TRBJ2-7; d_call: -; clone_size: few; v_call: TRBV20-1; cdr3_nt: TGCAGTGCTAGAGATACGGGATTCTCCTACGAGCAGTACTTC; cdr3_aa: CSARDTGFSYEQYF
j_call: TRBJ2-7; d_call: -; clone_size: -; v_call: TRBV7-2; cdr3_nt: TGTGCCAGCAGCTGGGACCACTACGAGCAGTACTTC; cdr3_aa: CASSWDHYEQYF
j_call: TRBJ1-2; d_call: TRBD1; clone_size: -; v_call: TRBV12-3/TRBV12-4; cdr3_nt: TGTGCCAGCAGCCTCGGACAGGCCAGCCATGGCTACACCTTC; cdr3_aa: CASSLGQASHGYTF
j_call: TRBJ2-3; d_call: -; clone_size: -; v_call: TRBV29-1; cdr3_nt: TGCAGCGTTTGGGGTATTACAGATACGCAGTATTTT; cdr3_aa: CSVWGITDTQYF